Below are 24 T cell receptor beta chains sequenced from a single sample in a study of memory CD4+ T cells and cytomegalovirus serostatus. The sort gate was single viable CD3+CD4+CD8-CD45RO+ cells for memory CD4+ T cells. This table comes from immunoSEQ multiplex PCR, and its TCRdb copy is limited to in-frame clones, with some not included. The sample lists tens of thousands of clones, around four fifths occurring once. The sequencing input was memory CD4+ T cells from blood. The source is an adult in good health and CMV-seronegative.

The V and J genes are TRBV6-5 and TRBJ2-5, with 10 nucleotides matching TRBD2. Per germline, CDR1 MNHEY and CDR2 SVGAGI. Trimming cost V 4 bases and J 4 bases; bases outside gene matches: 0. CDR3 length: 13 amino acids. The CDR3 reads CASSSSGRETQYF. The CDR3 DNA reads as TGTGCCAGCAGTTCTAGCGGGAGAGAGACCCAGTACTTC.

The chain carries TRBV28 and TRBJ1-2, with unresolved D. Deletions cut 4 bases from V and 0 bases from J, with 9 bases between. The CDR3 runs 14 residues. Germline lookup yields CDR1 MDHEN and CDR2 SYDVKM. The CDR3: CASSYIGPNYGYTF. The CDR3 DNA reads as TGTGCCAGCAGTTACATAGGCCCTAACTATGGCTACACCTTC.

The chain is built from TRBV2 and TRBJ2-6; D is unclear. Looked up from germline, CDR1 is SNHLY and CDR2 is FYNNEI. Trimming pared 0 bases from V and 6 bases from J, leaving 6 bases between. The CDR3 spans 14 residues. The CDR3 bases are TGTGCCAGCAGTGAAGCGGGCGAGGCCAACGTCCTGACTTTC. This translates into CASSEAGEANVLTF.

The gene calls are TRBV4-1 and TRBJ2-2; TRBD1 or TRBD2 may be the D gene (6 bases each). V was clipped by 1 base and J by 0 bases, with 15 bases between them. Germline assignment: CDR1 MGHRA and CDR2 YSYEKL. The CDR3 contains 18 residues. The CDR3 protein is CASSQAGGGIANTGELFF. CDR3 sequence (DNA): TGCGCCAGCAGCCAAGCCGGAGGGGGGATCGCGAACACCGGGGAGCTGTTTTTT.

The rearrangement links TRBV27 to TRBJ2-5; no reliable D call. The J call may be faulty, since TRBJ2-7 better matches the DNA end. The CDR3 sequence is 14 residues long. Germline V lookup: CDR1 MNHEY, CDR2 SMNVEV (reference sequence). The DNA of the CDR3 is TGTGCCAGCAGCCCATTTAGGGCCGCCTACGAGCAGTACTTC. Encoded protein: CASSPFRAAYEQYF.

CDR3 nucleotide sequence: TGTGCCTGGAGTCGGCAGGGCACAGATACGCAGTATTTT. Its translation: CAWSRQGTDTQYF. The chain joins TRBV30 to TRBJ2-3; unclear D gene. The CDR3 extends over 13 amino acids. With 2 bases removed from V and 1 base from J, the gap between germline ends came to 7 bases. Germline V gene sequence: CDR1 GTSNPN, CDR2 SVGIG (reference sequence).

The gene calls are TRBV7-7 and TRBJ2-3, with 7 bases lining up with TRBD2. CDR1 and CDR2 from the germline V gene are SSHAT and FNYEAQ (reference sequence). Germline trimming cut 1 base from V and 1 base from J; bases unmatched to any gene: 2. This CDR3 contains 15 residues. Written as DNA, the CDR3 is TGTGCCAGCAGCTTAGGCCTAGCGGGCACAGATACGCAGTATTTT. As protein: CASSLGLAGTDTQYF.

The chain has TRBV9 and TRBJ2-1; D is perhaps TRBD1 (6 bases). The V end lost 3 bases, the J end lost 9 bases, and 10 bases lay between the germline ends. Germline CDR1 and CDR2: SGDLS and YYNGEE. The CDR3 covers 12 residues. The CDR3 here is CASSAQGFEQFF. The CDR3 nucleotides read TGTGCCAGCAGCGCACAGGGTTTTGAGCAGTTCTTC.

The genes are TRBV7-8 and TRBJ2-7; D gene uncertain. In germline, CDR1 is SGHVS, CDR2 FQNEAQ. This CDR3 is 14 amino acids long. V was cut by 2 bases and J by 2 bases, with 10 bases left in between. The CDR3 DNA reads TGTGCCAGCAGCTTAAGGCCAGCGACCTACGAGCAGTACTTC. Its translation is CASSLRPATYEQYF.

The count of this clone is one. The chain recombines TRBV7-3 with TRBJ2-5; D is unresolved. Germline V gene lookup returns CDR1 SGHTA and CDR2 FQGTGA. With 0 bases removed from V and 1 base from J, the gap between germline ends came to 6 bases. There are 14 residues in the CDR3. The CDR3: CASSLTGFQETQYF. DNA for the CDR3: TGTGCCAGCAGCTTAACGGGGTTCCAAGAGACCCAGTACTTC.

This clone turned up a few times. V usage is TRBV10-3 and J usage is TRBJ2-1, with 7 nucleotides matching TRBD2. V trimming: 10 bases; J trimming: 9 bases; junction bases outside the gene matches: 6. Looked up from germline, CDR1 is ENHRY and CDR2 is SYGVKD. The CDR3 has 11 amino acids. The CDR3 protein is CATKGEGEQFF. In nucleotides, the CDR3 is TGTGCCACGAAAGGGGAGGGTGAGCAGTTCTTC.

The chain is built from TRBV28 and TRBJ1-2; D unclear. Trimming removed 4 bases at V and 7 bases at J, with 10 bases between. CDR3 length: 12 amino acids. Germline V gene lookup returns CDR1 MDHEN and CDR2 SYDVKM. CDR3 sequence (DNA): TGTGCCAGCAGTTACAACAAGGGTGGCTACACCTTC. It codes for CASSYNKGGYTF.

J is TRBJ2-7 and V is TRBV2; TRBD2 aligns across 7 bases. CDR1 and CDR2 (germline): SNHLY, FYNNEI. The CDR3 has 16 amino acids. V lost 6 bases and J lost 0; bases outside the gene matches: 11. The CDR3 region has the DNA TGTGCCAGCAGAACGAGGGAGGGCCTTGGCTCCTACGAGCAGTACTTC. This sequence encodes CASRTREGLGSYEQYF. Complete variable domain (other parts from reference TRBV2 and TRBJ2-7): EPEVTQTPSHQVTQMGQEVILRCVPISNHLYFYWYRQILGQKVEFLVSFYNNEISEKSEIFDDQFSVERPDGSNFTLKIRSTKLEDSAMYFCASRTREGLGSYEQYFGPGTRLTVT.

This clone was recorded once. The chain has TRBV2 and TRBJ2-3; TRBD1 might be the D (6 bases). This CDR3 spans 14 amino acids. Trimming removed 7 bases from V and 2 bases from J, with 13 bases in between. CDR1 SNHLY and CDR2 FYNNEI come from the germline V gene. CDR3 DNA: TGTGCCAGCAAATGGAACAGGGACACAGATACGCAGTATTTT. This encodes CASKWNRDTDTQYF. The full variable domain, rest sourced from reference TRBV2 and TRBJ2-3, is EPEVTQTPSHQVTQMGQEVILRCVPISNHLYFYWYRQILGQKVEFLVSFYNNEISEKSEIFDDQFSVERPDGSNFTLKIRSTKLEDSAMYFCASKWNRDTDTQYFGPGTRLTVL.

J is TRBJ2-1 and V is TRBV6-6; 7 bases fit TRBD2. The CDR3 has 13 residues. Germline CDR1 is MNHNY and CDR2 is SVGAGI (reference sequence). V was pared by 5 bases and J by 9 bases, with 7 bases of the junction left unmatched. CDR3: CASSATSPGEQFF. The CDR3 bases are TGTGCCAGCAGTGCGACTAGCCCTGGTGAGCAGTTCTTC.

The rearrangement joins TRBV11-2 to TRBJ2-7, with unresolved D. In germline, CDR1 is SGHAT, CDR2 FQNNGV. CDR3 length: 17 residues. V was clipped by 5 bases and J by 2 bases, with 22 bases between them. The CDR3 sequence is CASSPLGRASTPYEQYF. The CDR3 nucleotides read TGTGCCAGCAGCCCACTCGGACGGGCATCTACACCCTACGAGCAGTACTTC. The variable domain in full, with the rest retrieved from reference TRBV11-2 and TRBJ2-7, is EAGVAQSPRYKIIEKRQSVAFWCNPISGHATLYWYQQILGQGPKLLIQFQNNGVVDDSQLPKDRFSAERLKGVDSTLKIQPAKLEDSAVYLCASSPLGRASTPYEQYFGPGTRLTVT.

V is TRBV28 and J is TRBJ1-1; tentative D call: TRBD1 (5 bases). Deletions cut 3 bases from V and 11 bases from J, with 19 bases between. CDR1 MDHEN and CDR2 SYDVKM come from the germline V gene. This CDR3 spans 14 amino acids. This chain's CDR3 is CASSFGGGGRVAFF. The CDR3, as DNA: TGTGCCAGCAGTTTCGGGGGGGGAGGGCGTGTGGCTTTCTTT.

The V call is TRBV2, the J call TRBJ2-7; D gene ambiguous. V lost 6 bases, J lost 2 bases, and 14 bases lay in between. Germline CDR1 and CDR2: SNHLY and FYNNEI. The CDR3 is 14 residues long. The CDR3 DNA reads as TGTGCCAGCAGCCCACGGGTTTTCGCCTACGAGCAGTACTTC. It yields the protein CASSPRVFAYEQYF.

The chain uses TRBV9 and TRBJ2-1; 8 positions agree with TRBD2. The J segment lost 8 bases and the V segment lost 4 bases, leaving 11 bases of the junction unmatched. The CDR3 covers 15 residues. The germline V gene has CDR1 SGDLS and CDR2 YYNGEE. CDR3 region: CASSPRGGVFDEQFF. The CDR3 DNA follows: TGTGCCAGCAGCCCCCGGGGGGGGGTTTTCGATGAGCAGTTCTTC.

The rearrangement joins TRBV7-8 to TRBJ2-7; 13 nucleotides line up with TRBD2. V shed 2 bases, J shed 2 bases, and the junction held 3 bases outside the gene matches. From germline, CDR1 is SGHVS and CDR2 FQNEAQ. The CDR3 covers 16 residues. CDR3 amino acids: CASSLTGTSGTYEQYF. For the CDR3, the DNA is TGTGCCAGCAGCTTAACCGGGACTAGCGGGACCTACGAGCAGTACTTC.

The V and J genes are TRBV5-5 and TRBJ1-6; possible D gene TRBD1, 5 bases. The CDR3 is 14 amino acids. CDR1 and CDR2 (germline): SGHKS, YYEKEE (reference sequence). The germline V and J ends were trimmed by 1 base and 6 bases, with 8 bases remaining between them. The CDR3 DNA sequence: TGTGCCAGCAGCTTGTCCCAGGGTAATTCACCCCTCCACTTT. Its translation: CASSLSQGNSPLHF. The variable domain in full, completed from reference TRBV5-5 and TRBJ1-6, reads DAGVTQSPTHLIKTRGQQVTLRCSPISGHKSVSWYQQVLGQGPQFIFQYYEKEERGRGNFPDRFSARQFPNYSSELNVNALLLGDSALYLCASSLSQGNSPLHFGNGTRLTVT.

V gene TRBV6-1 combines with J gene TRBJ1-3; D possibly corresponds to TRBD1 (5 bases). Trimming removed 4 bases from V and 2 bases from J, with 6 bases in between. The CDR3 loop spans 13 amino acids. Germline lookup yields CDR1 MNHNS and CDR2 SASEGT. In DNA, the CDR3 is TGTGCCAGCAGTGCAGGGACTGGAAACACCATATATTTT. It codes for CASSAGTGNTIYF.

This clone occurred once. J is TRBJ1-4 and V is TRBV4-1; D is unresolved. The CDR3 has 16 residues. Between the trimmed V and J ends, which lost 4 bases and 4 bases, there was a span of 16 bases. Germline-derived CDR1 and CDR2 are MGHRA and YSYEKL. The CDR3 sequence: CASSPYPLPNNEKLFF. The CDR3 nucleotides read TGCGCCAGCAGCCCGTACCCACTACCCAATAATGAAAAACTGTTTTTT.

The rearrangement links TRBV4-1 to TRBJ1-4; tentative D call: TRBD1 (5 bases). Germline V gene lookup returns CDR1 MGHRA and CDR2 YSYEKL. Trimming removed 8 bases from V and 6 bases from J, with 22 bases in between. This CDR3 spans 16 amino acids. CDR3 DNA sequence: TGCGCCAGCGAACCAAGGGCGATAGGGGCAGATGAAAAACTGTTTTTT. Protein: CASEPRAIGADEKLFF.